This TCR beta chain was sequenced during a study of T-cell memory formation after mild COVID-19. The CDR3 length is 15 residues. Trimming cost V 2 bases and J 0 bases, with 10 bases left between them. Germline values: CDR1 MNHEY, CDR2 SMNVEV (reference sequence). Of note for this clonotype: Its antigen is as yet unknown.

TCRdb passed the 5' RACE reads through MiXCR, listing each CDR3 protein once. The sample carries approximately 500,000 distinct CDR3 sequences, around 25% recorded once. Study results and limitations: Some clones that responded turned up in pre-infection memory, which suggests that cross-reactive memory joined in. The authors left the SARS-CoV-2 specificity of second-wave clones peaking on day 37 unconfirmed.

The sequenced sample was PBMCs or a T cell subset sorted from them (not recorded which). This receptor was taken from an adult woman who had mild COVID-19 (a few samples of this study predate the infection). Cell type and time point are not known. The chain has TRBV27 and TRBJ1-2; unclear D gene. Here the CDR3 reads CASSLEGYPNYGYTF. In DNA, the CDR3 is TGTGCCAGCAGTTTAGAAGGGTACCCTAACTATGGCTACACCTTC.